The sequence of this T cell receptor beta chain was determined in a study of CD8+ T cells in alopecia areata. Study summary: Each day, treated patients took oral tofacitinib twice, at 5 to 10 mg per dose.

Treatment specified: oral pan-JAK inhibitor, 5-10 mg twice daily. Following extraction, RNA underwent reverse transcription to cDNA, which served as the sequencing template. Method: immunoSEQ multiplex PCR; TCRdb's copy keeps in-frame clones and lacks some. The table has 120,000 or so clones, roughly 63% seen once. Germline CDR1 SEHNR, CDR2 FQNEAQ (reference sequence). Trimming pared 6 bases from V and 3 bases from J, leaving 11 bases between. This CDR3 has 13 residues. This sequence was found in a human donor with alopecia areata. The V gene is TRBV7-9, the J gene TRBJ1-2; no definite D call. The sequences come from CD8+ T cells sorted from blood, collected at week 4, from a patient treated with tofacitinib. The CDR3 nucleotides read TGTGCCAGCAGAGTGGAGGGTGACTATGGCTACACCTTC. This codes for CASRVEGDYGYTF. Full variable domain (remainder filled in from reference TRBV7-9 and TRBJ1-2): DTGVSQNPRHKITKRGQNVTFRCDPISEHNRLYWYRQTLGQGPEFLTYFQNEAQLEKSRLLSDRFSAERPKGSFSTLEIQRTEQGDSAMYLCASRVEGDYGYTFGSGTRLTVV.